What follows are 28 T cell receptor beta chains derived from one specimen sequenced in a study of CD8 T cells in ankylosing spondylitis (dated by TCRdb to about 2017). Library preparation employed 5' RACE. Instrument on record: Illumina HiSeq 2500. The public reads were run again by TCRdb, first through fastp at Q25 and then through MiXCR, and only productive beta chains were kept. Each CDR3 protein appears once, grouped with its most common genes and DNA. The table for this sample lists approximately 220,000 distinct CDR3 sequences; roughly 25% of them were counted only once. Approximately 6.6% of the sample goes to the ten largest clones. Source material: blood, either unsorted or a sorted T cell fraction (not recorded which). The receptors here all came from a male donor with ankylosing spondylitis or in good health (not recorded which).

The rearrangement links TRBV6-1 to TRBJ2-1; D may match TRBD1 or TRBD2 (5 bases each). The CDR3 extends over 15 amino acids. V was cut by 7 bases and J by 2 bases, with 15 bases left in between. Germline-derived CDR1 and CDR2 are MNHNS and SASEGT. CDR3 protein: CASKMTAAPYNEQFF. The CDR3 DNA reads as TGTGCCAGCAAAATGACAGCGGCTCCCTACAATGAGCAGTTCTTC.

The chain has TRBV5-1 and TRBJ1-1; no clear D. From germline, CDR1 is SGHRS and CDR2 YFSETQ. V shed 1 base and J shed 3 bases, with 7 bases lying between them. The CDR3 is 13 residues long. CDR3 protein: CASSLLGYTEAFF. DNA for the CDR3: TGCGCCAGCAGCTTGTTGGGCTACACTGAAGCTTTCTTT.

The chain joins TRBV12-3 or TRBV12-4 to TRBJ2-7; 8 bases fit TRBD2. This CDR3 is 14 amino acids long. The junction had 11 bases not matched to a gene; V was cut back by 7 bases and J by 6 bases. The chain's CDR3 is CASTKPGLDTEQYF. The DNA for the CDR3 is TGTGCCAGCACCAAACCGGGACTAGACACCGAGCAGTACTTC.

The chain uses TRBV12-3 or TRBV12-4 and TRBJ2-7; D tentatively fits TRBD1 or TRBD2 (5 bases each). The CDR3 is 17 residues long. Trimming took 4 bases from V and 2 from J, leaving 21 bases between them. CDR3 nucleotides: TGTGCCAGCAGTTCCGCCTTCGCGACGGGGCTTGCCTACGAGCAGTACTTC. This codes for CASSSAFATGLAYEQYF.

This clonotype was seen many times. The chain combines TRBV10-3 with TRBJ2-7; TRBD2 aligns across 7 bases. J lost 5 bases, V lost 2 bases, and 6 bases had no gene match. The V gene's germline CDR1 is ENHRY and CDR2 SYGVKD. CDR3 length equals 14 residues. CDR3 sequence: CAISEREEANEQYF. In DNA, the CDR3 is TGTGCCATCAGTGAGCGGGAGGAGGCCAACGAGCAGTACTTC.

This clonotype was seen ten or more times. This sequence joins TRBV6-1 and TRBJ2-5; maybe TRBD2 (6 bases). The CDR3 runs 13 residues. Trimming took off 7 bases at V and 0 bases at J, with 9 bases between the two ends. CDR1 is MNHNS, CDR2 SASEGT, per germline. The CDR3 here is CASTRDYQETQYF. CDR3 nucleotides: TGTGCCAGCACCCGGGACTACCAAGAGACCCAGTACTTC.

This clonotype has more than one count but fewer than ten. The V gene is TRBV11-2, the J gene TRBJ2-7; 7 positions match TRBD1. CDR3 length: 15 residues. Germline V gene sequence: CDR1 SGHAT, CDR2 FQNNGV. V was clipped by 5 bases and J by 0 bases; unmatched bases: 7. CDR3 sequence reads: CASSALTGSSYEQYF. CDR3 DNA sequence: TGTGCCAGCAGCGCGCTGACAGGGAGCTCCTACGAGCAGTACTTC.

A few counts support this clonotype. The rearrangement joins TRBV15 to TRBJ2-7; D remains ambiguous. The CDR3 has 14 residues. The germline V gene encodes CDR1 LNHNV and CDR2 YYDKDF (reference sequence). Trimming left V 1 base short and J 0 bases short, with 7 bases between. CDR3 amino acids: CATSRAEPSYEQYF. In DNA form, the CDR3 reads TGTGCCACCAGCAGAGCCGAGCCCTCCTACGAGCAGTACTTC.

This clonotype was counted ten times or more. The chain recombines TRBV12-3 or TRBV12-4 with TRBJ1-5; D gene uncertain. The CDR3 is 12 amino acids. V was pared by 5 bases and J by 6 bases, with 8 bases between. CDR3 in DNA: TGTGCCAGCAGTCTAACGAGTCAGCCCCAGCATTTT. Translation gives CASSLTSQPQHF.

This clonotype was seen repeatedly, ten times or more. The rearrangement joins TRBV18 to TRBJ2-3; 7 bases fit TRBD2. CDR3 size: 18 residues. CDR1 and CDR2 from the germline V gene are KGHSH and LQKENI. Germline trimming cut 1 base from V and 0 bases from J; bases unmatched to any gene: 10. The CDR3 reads CASSPLASGTTSTDTQYF. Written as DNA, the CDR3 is TGTGCCAGCTCACCACTTGCTAGCGGAACAACTAGCACAGATACGCAGTATTTT.

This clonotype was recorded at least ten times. The CDR3 loop reads CASSIKGGTDTQYF. The CDR3 DNA reads as TGTGCCAGCAGTATTAAAGGGGGCACAGATACGCAGTATTTT. The chain links TRBV6-4 to TRBJ2-3; tentatively, D is TRBD1 (5 bases). Germline assignment: CDR1 MRHNA and CDR2 SNTAGT. V was trimmed by 5 bases and J by 1 base, leaving 10 bases between them. The CDR3 is 14 amino acids.

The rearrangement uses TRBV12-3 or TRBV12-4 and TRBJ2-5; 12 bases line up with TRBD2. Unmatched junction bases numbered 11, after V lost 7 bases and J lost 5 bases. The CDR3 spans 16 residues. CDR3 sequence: CASTYVLAGGLETQYF. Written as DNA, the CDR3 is TGTGCCAGCACCTACGTGCTAGCGGGAGGGTTGGAGACCCAGTACTTC.

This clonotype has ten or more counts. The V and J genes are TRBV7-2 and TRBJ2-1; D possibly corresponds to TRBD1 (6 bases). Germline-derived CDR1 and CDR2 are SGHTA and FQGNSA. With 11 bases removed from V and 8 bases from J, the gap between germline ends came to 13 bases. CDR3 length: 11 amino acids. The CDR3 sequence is CASGAIDEQFF. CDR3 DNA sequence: TGTGCCTCAGGGGCGATCGATGAGCAGTTCTTC.

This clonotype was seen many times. The CDR3 protein is CSAYQNGHPYNSPLHF. As DNA, the CDR3 is TGCAGTGCTTACCAAAATGGACACCCTTATAATTCACCCCTCCACTTT. The chain links TRBV20-1 to TRBJ1-6, with D perhaps TRBD1 (5 bases). This CDR3 is built from 16 residues. V was shortened by 5 bases and J by 4 bases, with 18 bases between the two germline ends. The germline V gene has CDR1 DFQATT and CDR2 SNEGSKA (reference sequence).

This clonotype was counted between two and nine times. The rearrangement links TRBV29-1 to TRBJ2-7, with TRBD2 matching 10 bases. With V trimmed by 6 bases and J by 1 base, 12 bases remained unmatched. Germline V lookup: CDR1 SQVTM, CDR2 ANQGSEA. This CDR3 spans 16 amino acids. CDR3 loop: CSVTFLAGVSSYEQYF. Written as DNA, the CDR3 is TGCAGCGTAACCTTCCTAGCGGGAGTGAGTTCCTACGAGCAGTACTTC.

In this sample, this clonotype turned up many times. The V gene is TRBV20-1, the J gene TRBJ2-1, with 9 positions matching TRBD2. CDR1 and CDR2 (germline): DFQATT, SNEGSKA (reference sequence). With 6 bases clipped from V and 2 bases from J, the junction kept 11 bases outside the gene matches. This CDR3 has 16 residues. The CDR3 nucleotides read TGCAGTGCCAAGCCTATAGCGGGAGAAGCCTACAATGAGCAGTTCTTC. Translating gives CSAKPIAGEAYNEQFF.

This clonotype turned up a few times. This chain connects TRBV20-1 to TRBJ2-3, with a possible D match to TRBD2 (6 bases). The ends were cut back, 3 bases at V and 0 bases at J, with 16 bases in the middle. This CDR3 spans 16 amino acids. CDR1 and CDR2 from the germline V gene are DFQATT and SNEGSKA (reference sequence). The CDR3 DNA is TGCAGTGCTAGGCGGGGAGCGGGTCTTAGCACAGATACGCAGTATTTT. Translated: CSARRGAGLSTDTQYF.

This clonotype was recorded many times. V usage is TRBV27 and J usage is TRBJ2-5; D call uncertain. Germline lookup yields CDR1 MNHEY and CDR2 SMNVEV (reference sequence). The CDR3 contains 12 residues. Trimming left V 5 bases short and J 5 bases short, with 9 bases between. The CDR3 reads CASSKSKETQYF. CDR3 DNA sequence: TGTGCCAGCAGTAAGTCTAAGGAGACCCAGTACTTC.

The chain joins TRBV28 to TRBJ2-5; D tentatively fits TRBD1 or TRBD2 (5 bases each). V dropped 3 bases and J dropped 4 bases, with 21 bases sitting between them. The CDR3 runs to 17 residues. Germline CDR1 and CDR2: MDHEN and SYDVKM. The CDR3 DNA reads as TGTGCCAGCAGTTTTAACCCCAGGCAGGGTGGGGGAGAGACCCAGTACTTC. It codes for CASSFNPRQGGGETQYF.

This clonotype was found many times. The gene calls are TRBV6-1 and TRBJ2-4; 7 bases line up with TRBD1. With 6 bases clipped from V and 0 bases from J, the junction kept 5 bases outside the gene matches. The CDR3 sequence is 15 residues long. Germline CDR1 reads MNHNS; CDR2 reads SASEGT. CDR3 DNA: TGTGCCAGCAGAACGCACAGGGGAGCCAAAAACATTCAGTACTTC. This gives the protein CASRTHRGAKNIQYF.

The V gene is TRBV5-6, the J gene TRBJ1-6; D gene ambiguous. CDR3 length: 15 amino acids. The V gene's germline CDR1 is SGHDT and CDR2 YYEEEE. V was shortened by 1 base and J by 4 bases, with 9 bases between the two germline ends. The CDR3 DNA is TGTGCCAGCAGCTTGAATCGGGGTTATAATTCACCCCTCCACTTT. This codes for CASSLNRGYNSPLHF. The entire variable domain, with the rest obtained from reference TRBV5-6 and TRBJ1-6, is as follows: DAGVTQSPTHLIKTRGQQVTLRCSPKSGHDTVSWYQQALGQGPQFIFQYYEEEERQRGNFPDRFSGHQFPNYSSELNVNALLLGDSALYLCASSLNRGYNSPLHFGNGTRLTVT.

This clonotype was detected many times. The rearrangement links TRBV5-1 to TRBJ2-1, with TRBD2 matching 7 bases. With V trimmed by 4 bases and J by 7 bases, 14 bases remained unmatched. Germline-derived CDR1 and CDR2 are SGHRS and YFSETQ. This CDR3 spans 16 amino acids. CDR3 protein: CASSVRLGEGRNEQFF. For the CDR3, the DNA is TGCGCCAGCAGCGTTAGGTTGGGGGAGGGTAGGAATGAGCAGTTCTTC.

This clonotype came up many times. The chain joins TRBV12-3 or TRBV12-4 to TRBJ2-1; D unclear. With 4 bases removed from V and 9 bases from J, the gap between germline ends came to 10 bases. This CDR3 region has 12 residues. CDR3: CASSSRGREQFF. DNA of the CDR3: TGTGCCAGCAGTTCGAGAGGCCGTGAGCAGTTCTTC.

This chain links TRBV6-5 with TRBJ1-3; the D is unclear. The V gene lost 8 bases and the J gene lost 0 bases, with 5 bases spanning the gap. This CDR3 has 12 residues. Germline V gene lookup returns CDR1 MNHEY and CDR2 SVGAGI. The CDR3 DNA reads TGTGCCAGCGGGGACTCTGGAAACACCATATATTTT. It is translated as CASGDSGNTIYF.

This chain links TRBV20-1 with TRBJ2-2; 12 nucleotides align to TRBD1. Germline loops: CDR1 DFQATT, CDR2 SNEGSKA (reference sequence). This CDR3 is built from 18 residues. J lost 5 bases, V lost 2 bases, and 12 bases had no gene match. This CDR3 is CSARRVGTGGAFTGELFF. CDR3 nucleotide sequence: TGCAGTGCTAGAAGAGTTGGGACAGGGGGCGCCTTTACCGGGGAGCTGTTTTTT.

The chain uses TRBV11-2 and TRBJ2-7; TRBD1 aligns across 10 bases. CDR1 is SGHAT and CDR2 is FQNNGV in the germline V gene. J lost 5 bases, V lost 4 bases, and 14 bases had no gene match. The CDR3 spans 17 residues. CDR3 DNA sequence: TGTGCCAGCAGCTCACTCGGTGGGACAGGGGTTTTCGACGAGCAGTACTTC. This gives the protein CASSSLGGTGVFDEQYF.

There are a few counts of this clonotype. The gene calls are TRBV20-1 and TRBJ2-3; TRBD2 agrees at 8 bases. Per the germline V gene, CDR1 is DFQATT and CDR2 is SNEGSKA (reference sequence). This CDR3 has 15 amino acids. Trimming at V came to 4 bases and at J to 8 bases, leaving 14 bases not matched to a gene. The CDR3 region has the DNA TGCAGTGCTACCCCGGGTCTAGCGGGCGGGAGTACGCAGTATTTT. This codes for CSATPGLAGGSTQYF.

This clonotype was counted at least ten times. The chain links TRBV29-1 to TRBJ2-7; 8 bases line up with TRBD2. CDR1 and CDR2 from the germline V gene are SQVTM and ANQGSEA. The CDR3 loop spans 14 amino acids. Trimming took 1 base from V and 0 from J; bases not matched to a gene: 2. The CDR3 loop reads CSVEASGGSYEQYF. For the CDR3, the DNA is TGCAGCGTTGAAGCCAGCGGGGGCTCCTACGAGCAGTACTTC.